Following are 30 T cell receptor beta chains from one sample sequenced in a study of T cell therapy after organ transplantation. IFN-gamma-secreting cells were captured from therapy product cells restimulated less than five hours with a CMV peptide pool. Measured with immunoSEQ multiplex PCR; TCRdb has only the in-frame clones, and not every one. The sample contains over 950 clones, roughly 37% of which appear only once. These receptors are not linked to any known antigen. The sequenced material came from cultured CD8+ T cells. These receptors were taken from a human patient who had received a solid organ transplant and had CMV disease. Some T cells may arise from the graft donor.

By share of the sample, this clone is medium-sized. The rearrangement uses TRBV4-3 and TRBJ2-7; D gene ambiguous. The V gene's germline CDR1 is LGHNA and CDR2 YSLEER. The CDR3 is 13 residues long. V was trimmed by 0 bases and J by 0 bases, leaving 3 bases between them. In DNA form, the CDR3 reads TGCGCCAGCAGCCAAGAACCCTCCTACGAGCAGTACTTC. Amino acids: CASSQEPSYEQYF.

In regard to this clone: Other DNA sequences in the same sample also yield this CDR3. CDR3: CASSQVGDTSYEQYF. The CDR3 region has the DNA TGCGCCAGCAGCCAAGTTGGTGACACGAGCTACGAGCAGTACTTC. The chain is built from TRBV4-3 and TRBJ2-7; D unclear. Trimming removed 1 base from V and 3 bases from J, with 13 bases in between. Germline lookup yields CDR1 LGHNA and CDR2 YSLEER. The CDR3 consists of 15 residues.

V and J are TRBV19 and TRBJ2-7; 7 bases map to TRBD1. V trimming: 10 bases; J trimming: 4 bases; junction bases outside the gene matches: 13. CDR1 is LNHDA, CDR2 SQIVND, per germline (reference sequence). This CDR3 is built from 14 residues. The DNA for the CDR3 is TGTGCCACCAGGCCCCGGGACAGAGAGTACGAGCAGTACTTC. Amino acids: CATRPRDREYEQYF.

The CDR3 DNA is TGTGCCAGCAGAACAGCGAGAGAGAAAGAGACCCAGTACTTC. Translated, it gives CASRTAREKETQYF. The V call is TRBV27, the J call TRBJ2-5; no clear D. Trimming shortened V by 6 bases and J by 3 bases, and 14 bases separated the two germline ends. Germline lookup yields CDR1 MNHEY and CDR2 SMNVEV (reference sequence). The CDR3 extends over 14 amino acids.

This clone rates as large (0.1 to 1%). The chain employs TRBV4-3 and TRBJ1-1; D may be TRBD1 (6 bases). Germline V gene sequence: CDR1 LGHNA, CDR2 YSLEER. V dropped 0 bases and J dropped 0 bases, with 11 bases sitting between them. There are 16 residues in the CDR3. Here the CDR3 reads CASSQEIGQMNTEAFF. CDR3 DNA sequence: TGCGCCAGCAGCCAAGAGATAGGACAGATGAACACTGAAGCTTTCTTT.

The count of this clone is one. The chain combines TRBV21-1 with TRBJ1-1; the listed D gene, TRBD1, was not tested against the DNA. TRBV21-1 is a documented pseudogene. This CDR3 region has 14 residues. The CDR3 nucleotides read TGTGCCAGCAGCCAAGACACGATTGTCACTGAAGCTTTCTTT. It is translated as CASSQDTIVTEAFF.

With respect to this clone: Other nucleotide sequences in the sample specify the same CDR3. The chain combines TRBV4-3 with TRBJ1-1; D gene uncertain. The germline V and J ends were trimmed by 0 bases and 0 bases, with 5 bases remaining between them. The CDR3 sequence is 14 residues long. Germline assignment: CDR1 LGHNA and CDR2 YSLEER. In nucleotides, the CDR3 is TGCGCCAGCAGCCAAGACGCTCTGAACACTGAAGCTTTCTTT. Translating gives CASSQDALNTEAFF.

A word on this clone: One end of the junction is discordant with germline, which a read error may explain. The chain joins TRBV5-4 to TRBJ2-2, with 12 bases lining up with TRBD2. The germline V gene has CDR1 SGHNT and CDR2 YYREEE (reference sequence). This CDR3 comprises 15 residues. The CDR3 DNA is TGCGCCAGCAGCTGGACTAGCGGGGACACCGGGGAGCTGTTTTTT. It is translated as CASSWTSGDTGELFF.

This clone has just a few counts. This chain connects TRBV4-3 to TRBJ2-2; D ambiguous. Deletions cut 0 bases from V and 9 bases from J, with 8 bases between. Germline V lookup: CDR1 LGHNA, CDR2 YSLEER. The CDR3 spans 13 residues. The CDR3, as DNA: TGCGCCAGCAGCCAAGAACCCTCAAGGGAGCTGTTTTTT. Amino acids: CASSQEPSRELFF.

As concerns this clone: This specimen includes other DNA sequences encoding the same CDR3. CDR3 bases: TGCGCCAGCAGCCAAGAACGGGACCAGCCCCAGCATTTT. The encoded protein is CASSQERDQPQHF. The chain combines TRBV4-3 with TRBJ1-5, with a tentative D call TRBD1 (5 bases). The CDR3 covers 13 residues. Germline lookup yields CDR1 LGHNA and CDR2 YSLEER. V was clipped by 0 bases and J by 7 bases, with 7 bases between them.

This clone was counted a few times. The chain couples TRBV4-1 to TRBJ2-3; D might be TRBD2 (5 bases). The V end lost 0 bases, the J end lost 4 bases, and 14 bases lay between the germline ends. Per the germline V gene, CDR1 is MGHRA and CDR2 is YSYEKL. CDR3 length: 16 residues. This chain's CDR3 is CASSQDGLAEPDTQYF. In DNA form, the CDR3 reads TGCGCCAGCAGCCAAGATGGGCTAGCCGAACCAGATACGCAGTATTTT.

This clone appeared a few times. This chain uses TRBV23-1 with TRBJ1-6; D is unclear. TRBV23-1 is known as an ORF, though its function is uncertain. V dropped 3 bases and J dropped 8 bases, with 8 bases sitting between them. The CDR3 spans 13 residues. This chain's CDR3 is CASSHEQDSPLHF. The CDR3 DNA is TGCGCCAGCAGTCATGAGCAGGATTCACCCCTCCACTTT.

The CDR3 is CASSQLVEGYDEQYF. Written as DNA, the CDR3 is TGCGCCAGCAGCCAATTAGTCGAGGGCTACGACGAGCAGTACTTC. The rearrangement uses TRBV4-3 and TRBJ2-7; D may be TRBD2 (5 bases). The CDR3 has 15 amino acids. Germline V gives CDR1 LGHNA, CDR2 YSLEER. Trimming took 2 bases from V and 5 from J, leaving 16 bases between them.

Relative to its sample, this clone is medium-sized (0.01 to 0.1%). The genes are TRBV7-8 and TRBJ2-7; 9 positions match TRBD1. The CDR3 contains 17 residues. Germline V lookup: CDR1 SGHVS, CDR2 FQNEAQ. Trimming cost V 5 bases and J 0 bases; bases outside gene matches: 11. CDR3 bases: TGTGCCAGCAGCCCAGCCTTCCCGGGACAGGGCTCCTACGAGCAGTACTTC. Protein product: CASSPAFPGQGSYEQYF.

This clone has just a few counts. The CDR3 sequence is CASSSDPGGETQYF. In DNA, the CDR3 is TGTGCCAGCAGCTCGGACCCCGGCGGAGAGACCCAGTACTTC. V usage is TRBV7-6 and J usage is TRBJ2-5; D is uncertain. CDR3 length: 14 residues. With 4 bases removed from V and 4 bases from J, the gap between germline ends came to 13 bases. Germline loops: CDR1 SGHVS, CDR2 FNYEAQ. The entire variable domain, with the rest obtained from reference TRBV7-6 and TRBJ2-5, is as follows: GAGVSQSPRYKVTKRGQDVALRCDPISGHVSLYWYRQALGQGPEFLTYFNYEAQQDKSGLPNDRFSAERPEGSISTLTIQRTEQRDSAMYRCASSSDPGGETQYFGPGTRLLVL.

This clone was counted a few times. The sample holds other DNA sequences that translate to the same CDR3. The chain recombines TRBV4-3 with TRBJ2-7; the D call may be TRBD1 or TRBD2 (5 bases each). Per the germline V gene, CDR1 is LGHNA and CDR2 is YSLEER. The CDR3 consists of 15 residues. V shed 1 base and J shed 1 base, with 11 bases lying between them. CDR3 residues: CASSQVGDGSYEQYF. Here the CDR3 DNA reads TGCGCCAGCAGCCAAGTGGGGGACGGGTCCTACGAGCAGTACTTC.

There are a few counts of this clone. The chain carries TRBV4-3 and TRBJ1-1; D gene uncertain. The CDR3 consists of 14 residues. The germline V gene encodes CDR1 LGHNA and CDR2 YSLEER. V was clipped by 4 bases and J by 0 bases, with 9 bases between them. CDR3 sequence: CASSPDWMNTEAFF. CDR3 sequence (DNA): TGCGCCAGCAGCCCGGACTGGATGAACACTGAAGCTTTCTTT.

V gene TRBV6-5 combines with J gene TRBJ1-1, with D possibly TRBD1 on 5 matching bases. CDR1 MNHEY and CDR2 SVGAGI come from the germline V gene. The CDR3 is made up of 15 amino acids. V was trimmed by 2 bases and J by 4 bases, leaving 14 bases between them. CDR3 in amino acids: CASSYSGGVSTEAFF. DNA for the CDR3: TGTGCCAGCAGTTACAGTGGGGGTGTTAGCACTGAAGCTTTCTTT.

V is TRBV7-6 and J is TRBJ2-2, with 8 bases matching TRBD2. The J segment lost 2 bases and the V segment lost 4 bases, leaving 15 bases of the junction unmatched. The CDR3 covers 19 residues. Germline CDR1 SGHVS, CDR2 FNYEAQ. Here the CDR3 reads CASSSGLAVESDNTGELFF. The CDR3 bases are TGTGCCAGCAGCTCCGGACTAGCTGTTGAATCCGACAACACCGGGGAGCTGTTTTTT.

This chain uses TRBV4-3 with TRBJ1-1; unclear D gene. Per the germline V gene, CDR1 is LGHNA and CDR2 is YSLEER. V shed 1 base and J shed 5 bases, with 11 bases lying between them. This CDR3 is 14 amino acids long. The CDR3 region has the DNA TGCGCCAGCAGCCAAGGTCCGGGTGAGACTGAAGCTTTCTTT. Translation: CASSQGPGETEAFF.

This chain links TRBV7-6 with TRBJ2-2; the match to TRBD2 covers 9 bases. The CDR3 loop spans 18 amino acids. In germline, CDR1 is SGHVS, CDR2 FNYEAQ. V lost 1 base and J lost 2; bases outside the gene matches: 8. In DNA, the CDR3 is TGTGCCAGCAGCTTAGGACTAGCGGAGGAGACAAACACCGGGGAGCTGTTTTTT. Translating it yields CASSLGLAEETNTGELFF.

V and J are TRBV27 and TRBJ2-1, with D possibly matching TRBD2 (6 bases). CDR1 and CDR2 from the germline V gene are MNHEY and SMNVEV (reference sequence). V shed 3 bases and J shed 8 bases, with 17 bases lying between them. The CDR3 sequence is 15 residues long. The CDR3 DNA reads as TGTGCCAGCAGTTTTTACGGAGGGCCGGGGGATGAGCAGTTCTTC. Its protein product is CASSFYGGPGDEQFF.

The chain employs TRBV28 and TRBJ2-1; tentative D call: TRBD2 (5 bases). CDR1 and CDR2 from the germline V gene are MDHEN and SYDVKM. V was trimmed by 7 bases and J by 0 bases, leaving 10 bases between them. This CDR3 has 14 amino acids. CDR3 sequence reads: CASMDSSSYNEQFF. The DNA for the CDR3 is TGTGCCAGCATGGACTCCAGCTCCTACAATGAGCAGTTCTTC.

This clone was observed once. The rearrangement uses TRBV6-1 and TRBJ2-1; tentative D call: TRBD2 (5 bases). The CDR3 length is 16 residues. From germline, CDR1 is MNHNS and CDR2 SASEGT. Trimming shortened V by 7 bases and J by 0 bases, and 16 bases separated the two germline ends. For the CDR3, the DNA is TGTGCCAGCAATGAGGGAGTGCCGAGCTCCTACAATGAGCAGTTCTTC. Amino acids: CASNEGVPSSYNEQFF.

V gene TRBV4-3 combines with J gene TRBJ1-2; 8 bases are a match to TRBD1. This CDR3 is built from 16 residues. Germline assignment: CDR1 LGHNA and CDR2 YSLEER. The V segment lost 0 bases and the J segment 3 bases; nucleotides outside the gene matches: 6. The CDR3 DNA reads TGCGCCAGCAGCCAAGAATCGGCAGGGGGCTACTATGGCTACACCTTC. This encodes CASSQESAGGYYGYTF.

CDR3: CASRHGSGELFF. CDR3 coding DNA: TGTGCCAGCAGACACGGCAGCGGGGAGCTGTTTTTT. The rearrangement links TRBV13 to TRBJ2-2; no firm D call. CDR1 and CDR2 from the germline V gene are PRHDT and FYEKMQ (reference sequence). The V end lost 6 bases, the J end lost 7 bases, and 9 bases lay between the germline ends. The CDR3 is 12 amino acids. Drawing the rest from reference TRBV13 and TRBJ2-2, the complete variable domain is AAGVIQSPRHLIKEKRETATLKCYPIPRHDTVYWYQQGPGQDPQFLISFYEKMQSDKGSIPDRFSAQQFSDYHSELNMSSLELGDSALYFCASRHGSGELFFGEGSRLTVL.

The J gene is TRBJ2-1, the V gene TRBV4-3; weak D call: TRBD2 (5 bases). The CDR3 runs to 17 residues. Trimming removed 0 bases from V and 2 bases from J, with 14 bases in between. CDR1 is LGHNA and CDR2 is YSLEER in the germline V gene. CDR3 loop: CASSQDLGSAPYNEQFF. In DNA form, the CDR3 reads TGCGCCAGCAGCCAAGATTTGGGGAGCGCCCCCTACAATGAGCAGTTCTTC.

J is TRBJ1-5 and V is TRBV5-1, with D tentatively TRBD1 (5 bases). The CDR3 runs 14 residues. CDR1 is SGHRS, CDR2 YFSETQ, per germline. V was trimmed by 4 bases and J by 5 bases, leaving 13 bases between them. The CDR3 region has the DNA TGCGCCAGCAGCCCGGGACTGGGGGATCAGCCCCAGCATTTT. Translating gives CASSPGLGDQPQHF.

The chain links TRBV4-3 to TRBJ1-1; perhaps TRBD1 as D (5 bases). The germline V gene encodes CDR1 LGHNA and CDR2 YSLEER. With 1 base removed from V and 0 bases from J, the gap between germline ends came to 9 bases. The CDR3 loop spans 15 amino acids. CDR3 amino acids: CASSQAADMNTEAFF. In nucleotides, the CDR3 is TGCGCCAGCAGCCAAGCAGCGGACATGAACACTGAAGCTTTCTTT.

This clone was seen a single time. CDR3 residues: CASSFPGPRPAPGTGELFF. CDR3 sequence (DNA): TGTGCCAGCAGTTTCCCAGGACCTAGACCGGCCCCGGGCACCGGGGAGCTGTTTTTT. The chain uses TRBV27 and TRBJ2-2; no clear D gene. CDR1 and CDR2 from the germline V gene are MNHEY and SMNVEV (reference sequence). V lost 3 bases, J lost 4 bases, and 24 bases lay in between. The CDR3 has 19 residues.